This T cell receptor (beta chain) was observed in a study of Ad26.COV2.S vaccination and SARS-CoV-2 variants. Study-wide results and limits: The placebo group had lower spike-specific TCR breadth than the vaccine recipients did.

As for treatment: around 19 received Ad26.COV2.S at low or high dose, single or two shots; about 5 received placebo; per-sample allocation not given. Specimens were obtained on day 63 following the first vaccine or placebo injection. The study used a vaccine consisting of an Ad26 vector that expressed Wuhan-strain SARS-CoV-2 spike. CDR1 and CDR2 from the germline V gene are SGHNT and YENEEA. V was pared by 3 bases and J by 10 bases, with 10 bases between. The CDR3 runs 11 residues. Here immunoSEQ multiplex PCR was the method, and the copy in TCRdb shows in-frame clones only, minus some. The repertoire holds more than 300,000 clones, with approximately 80% as singletons. This clone has a single count. Antigen: not known.

The source was peripheral blood, collected in a trial of Ad26.COV2.S vaccine versus placebo. The receptor comes from a person between 18 and 65 years old who received the Ad26.COV2.S COVID-19 vaccine or a placebo. The J gene is TRBJ2-7, the V gene TRBV11-3, with D unclear. The DNA for the CDR3 is TGTGCCAGCAGCTTTAAAGGGTTTCAGTACTTC. This sequence encodes CASSFKGFQYF.